This TCR beta chain was sequenced during a study of blood T cell repertoires in COVID-19 (dated by TCRdb to the early 2020s). Study-wide context: Samples covering the acute and convalescent phases of COVID-19 were provided by collaborators in the United States, Italy and Spain. The samples were drawn from the first 160 participants of the ongoing ImmuneRACE study and from over 950 subjects provided by 6 global collaborators. The material from the prospective study consisted of cDNA or gDNA derived from T cells, B-cell-depleted T cells, or PBMCs. Where available, HLA class I and class II types were taken from metadata supplied by the sample provider and were not determined by assay-based typing. The repertoires were made available in a free public database intended to serve as a resource for research on the immune response to SARS-CoV-2. Deeply sampled blood TCRbeta repertoires from subjects exposed to, actively infected with, or recovered from COVID-19 were included in the dataset. A de-identified subject ID, COVID-19 status, age in years and sex were almost always included in the sample metadata.

The study at large found these results: The quantity of clinical and demographic metadata differed by source and by participant and was supplied without curation.

A second Seattle source provided samples from volunteer blood donors who had recovered from COVID-19. Each collaborating institution followed its own protocols to collect whole blood in K2EDTA tubes. For TCRbeta analysis, collaborators shipped samples in one of three forms: frozen whole blood, isolated PBMCs, or DNA extracted from either of those sample types. A note on this clone: Its specific antigen is unknown. Base qualities are not at hand, and no much larger clone is one base apart.

The immunoSEQ Assay, a bias-controlled multiplex PCR, was used to amplify TCRbeta CDR3 regions from genomic DNA. On the authors' methods: The number of nucleated cells in each sample was estimated from the amplification of reference gene primers within the assay. To quantify the absolute abundance of each unique TCRbeta CDR3 rearrangement, sequence reads were collapsed and filtered. For each sample, productive Simpson clonality was calculated as the square root of Simpson's diversity index across productive rearrangements. TCRdb took over this immuneACCESS table, retaining in-frame rearrangements with V and J assigned. Such tables are incomplete; in checked studies, under half of the missing clones stem from an unresolved V gene, and the remainder is unexplained. V and J calls and clone size are given by that table; D and trimming were obtained from the DNA. Counted in this sample were roughly 240,000 clones; around 86% of them appeared once. Under 2% of the sample goes to the ten largest clones.

This TCR came from a woman aged 55-69 years who had recovered from COVID-19. What was sequenced was peripheral blood.

In nucleotide form, the sequence is TGTGCCAGCAGTGACAAGGGGATGGCTAATGAAAAACTGTTTTTT. The resulting protein is CASSDKGMANEKLFF. The chain links TRBV6-4 with TRBJ1-4, and TRBD1 may be the D gene, going by 5 matching bases. CDR1 MRHNA and CDR2 SNTAGT were looked up in the germline V gene. From its cysteine to its phenylalanine, the CDR3 spans 15 amino acids. Of the read, only the CDR3 DNA is kept; its 45 bases are in frame from base 1. Between the V and J ends, shortened by 2 bases and 3 bases respectively, the junction contains 10 bases.